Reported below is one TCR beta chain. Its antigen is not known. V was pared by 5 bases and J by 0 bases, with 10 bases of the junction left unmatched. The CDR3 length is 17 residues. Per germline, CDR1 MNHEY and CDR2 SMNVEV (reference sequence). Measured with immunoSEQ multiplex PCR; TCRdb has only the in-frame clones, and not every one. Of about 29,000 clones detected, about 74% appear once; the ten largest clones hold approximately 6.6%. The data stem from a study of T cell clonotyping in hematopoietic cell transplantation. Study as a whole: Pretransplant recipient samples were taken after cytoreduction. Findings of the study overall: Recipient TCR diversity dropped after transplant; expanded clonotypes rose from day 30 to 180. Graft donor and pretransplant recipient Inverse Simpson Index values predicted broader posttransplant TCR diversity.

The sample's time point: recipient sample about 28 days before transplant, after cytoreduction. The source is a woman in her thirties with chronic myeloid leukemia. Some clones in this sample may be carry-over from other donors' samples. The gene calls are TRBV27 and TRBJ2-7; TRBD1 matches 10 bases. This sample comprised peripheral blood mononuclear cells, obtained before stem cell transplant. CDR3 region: CASSPELGTGVSYEQYF. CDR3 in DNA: TGTGCCAGCAGTCCAGAACTCGGGACAGGGGTCTCCTACGAGCAGTACTTC.